This T cell receptor beta chain was documented in a study of T cells after yellow fever vaccination. General observations from the study: CD4 and CD8 compartments shared a small share of clonotypes. Most clones from primary vaccination were detected again post-booster (approximately 97% CD4, roughly 91% CD8).

Regarding this clonotype: Its antigen is not identified.

This CDR3 region has 13 residues. The V gene's germline CDR1 is SQVTM and CDR2 ANQGSEA. J gave up 1 base and V 6 bases, and 6 bases lay outside the gene matches. TCRdb independently ran MiXCR on the 5' RACE reads; one entry per CDR3 protein. The repertoire has just under 600,000 distinct CDR3 sequences, approximately 13% of them found once; the top ten carry around 15%. The sample consisted of PBMCs, taken on the day of the yellow fever booster vaccination. The origin of this receptor is a man aged 30-40 years who received the YFV17D yellow fever vaccine. The gene calls are TRBV29-1 and TRBJ2-7, with 7 bases aligning to TRBD2. The CDR3 loop reads CSVVTSSSYEQYF. The CDR3 nucleotides read TGCAGCGTCGTGACTAGCAGTTCCTACGAGCAGTACTTC.